Each of the 31 T cell receptor beta chains below was sequenced from the same sample in a study of blood T cell repertoires in COVID-19. Repertoires were generated with immunoSEQ multiplex PCR, while TCRdb's copy carries only in-frame clones and drops some. The repertoire holds about 90,000 clones, with roughly 72% as singletons. Sequenced sample: peripheral blood. The origin of the receptors is an older man with acute or convalescent COVID-19.

The chain uses TRBV3-1 (or the pseudogene TRBV3-2) and TRBJ2-7; maybe TRBD2 (5 bases). Trimming removed 0 bases at V and 3 bases at J, with 15 bases between. The CDR3 runs 16 residues. CDR1 and CDR2 from the germline V gene are LGHDT and YNNKEL (reference sequence). The CDR3 DNA sequence: TGTGCCAGCAGCCAAGATCGGAGCGGCCTCTTCTACGAGCAGTACTTC. The encoded protein is CASSQDRSGLFYEQYF.

CDR3 loop: CASQGGNSPLHF. CDR3 nucleotide sequence: TGTGCCAGCCAGGGAGGGAATTCACCCCTCCACTTT. The chain has TRBV6-6 and TRBJ1-6; D is perhaps TRBD1 (5 bases). Germline V lookup: CDR1 MNHNY, CDR2 SVGAGI (reference sequence). This CDR3 comprises 12 residues. V lost 8 bases, J lost 7 bases, and 9 bases lay in between.

This clone occurred once. This sequence joins TRBV7-9 and TRBJ1-1; D might be TRBD1 (6 bases). Germline V gene data show CDR1 as SEHNR and CDR2 as FQNEAQ (reference sequence). This CDR3 spans 15 amino acids. Between the trimmed V and J ends, which lost 5 bases and 0 bases, there was a span of 13 bases. The CDR3 is CASSLIGQLNTEAFF. Written as DNA, the CDR3 is TGTGCCAGCAGCCTCATCGGACAGTTGAACACTGAAGCTTTCTTT.

The genes are TRBV4-1 and TRBJ1-1; 10 bases align to TRBD1. There are 14 residues in the CDR3. Trimming cost V 2 bases and J 10 bases; bases outside gene matches: 7. CDR1 and CDR2 (germline): MGHRA, YSYEKL. CDR3 amino acids: CASSQFRDRGGAFF. CDR3 coding DNA: TGCGCCAGCAGCCAATTCCGGGACAGGGGCGGAGCTTTCTTT.

In this sample, this clone turned up a few times. The chain links TRBV10-1 to TRBJ2-2; D is perhaps TRBD1 (6 bases). The CDR3 extends over 18 amino acids. The ends were cut back, 3 bases at V and 2 bases at J, with 19 bases in the middle. Germline lookup yields CDR1 WNHNN and CDR2 SYGVQD (reference sequence). For the CDR3, the DNA is TGCGCCAGCAGTGATCCCATCGGACAGCCACTTAACACCGGGGAGCTGTTTTTT. Translating it yields CASSDPIGQPLNTGELFF.

This sequence joins TRBV28 and TRBJ1-2; TRBD1 is a possible D gene (5 bases). From germline, CDR1 is MDHEN and CDR2 SYDVKM. This CDR3 is built from 13 residues. V lost 3 bases, J lost 1 base, and 6 bases lay in between. As DNA, the CDR3 is TGTGCCAGCAGTTTGACAGATAACTATGGCTACACCTTC. This translates into CASSLTDNYGYTF.

The gene calls are TRBV6-5 and TRBJ1-5, with D maybe TRBD1 (6 bases). The CDR3 is 15 amino acids. Germline-derived CDR1 and CDR2 are MNHEY and SVGAGI. V lost 0 bases, J lost 2 bases, and 8 bases lay in between. CDR3 loop: CASSYSAGGNQPQHF. CDR3 bases: TGTGCCAGCAGTTACTCGGCAGGGGGCAATCAGCCCCAGCATTTT.

The chain carries TRBV25-1 and TRBJ2-1; the match to TRBD1 covers 7 bases. Germline V gene sequence: CDR1 MGHDK, CDR2 SYGVNS. V trimming: 3 bases; J trimming: 2 bases; junction bases outside the gene matches: 7. The CDR3 totals 16 residues. The CDR3 loop is CASSDPGQMTYNEQFF. The CDR3 DNA is TGTGCCAGCAGTGACCCGGGACAGATGACCTACAATGAGCAGTTCTTC.

The rearrangement uses TRBV6-5 and TRBJ2-2, with 11 bases aligning to TRBD2. V dropped 6 bases and J dropped 3; count of bases not matched to a gene: 3. This CDR3 has 15 residues. In germline, CDR1 is MNHEY, CDR2 SVGAGI. In nucleotides, the CDR3 is TGTGCCAGCAGCAGTAGCGGGGGGGACACCGGGGAGCTGTTTTTT. As protein: CASSSSGGDTGELFF.

The genes are TRBV27 and TRBJ2-1; 11 bases map to TRBD2. The CDR3 runs to 18 residues. Germline V CDR1 and CDR2: MNHEY, SMNVEV (reference sequence). V trimming: 2 bases; J trimming: 2 bases; junction bases outside the gene matches: 8. The CDR3 DNA reads as TGTGCCAGCAGTTTACGTGGGACTAGCGGTAGAACCTACAATGAGCAGTTCTTC. This encodes CASSLRGTSGRTYNEQFF.

The V call is TRBV30, the J call TRBJ2-4; 7 nucleotides line up with TRBD1. The CDR3 sequence is 14 residues long. V gave up 8 bases and J gave up 3 bases; unmatched junction bases: 10. The germline V gene encodes CDR1 GTSNPN and CDR2 SVGIG (reference sequence). As DNA, the CDR3 is TGTGCCGGTAAAGACAGGGATCACAAAAACATTCAGTACTTC. It codes for CAGKDRDHKNIQYF.

This chain uses TRBV20-1 with TRBJ2-7, with D unresolved. The CDR3 has 11 residues. V lost 5 bases to trimming and J lost 0 bases, with 5 bases between them. The germline V gene has CDR1 DFQATT and CDR2 SNEGSKA (reference sequence). The CDR3 spells CSASNSYEQYF. In DNA, the CDR3 is TGCAGTGCTTCCAACTCCTACGAGCAGTACTTC.

J is TRBJ2-2 and V is TRBV14, with 8 positions matching TRBD2. Germline CDR1 is SGHDN and CDR2 is FVKESK. This CDR3 contains 15 residues. Trimming removed 6 bases from V and 1 base from J; junction bases left unmatched: 4. CDR3 nucleotides: TGTGCCAGCAGGGTCAGCGGGGGGAACACCGGGGAGCTGTTTTTT. It specifies CASRVSGGNTGELFF.

The J gene is TRBJ1-2, the V gene TRBV21-1. TRBV21-1 is annotated as a pseudogene. CDR3 length equals 14 residues. CDR3 loop: CATGLRGGGYGYTF. The CDR3 DNA reads as TGTGCCACCGGGCTAAGGGGAGGGGGGTATGGCTACACCTTC.

This clone appeared once. Different DNA sequences within this sample yield the same CDR3. CDR3 DNA: TGCAGTGCTAGTTCGGGCAGGACTTACGAGCAGTACGTC. It is translated as CSASSGRTYEQYV. The chain employs TRBV20-1 and TRBJ2-7, with TRBD2 as a possible D gene (5 bases). CDR1 is DFQATT, CDR2 SNEGSKA, per germline (reference sequence). CDR3 length: 13 amino acids. Trimming removed 3 bases from V and 4 bases from J, with 13 bases in between.

A word on this clone: Additional DNA sequences in this sample encode the identical CDR3. The chain has TRBV20-1 and TRBJ1-1; D is unresolved. CDR1 and CDR2 from the germline V gene are DFQATT and SNEGSKA (reference sequence). Between the trimmed V and J ends, which lost 6 bases and 5 bases, there was a span of 10 bases. There are 11 residues in the CDR3. CDR3 coding DNA: TGCAGTGCGACTTGGAATACTGAAGCTTTCTTT. This encodes CSATWNTEAFF.

This clone was detected ten times or more. This sequence joins TRBV7-9 and TRBJ1-1, with 8 bases that match TRBD1. Germline V CDR1 and CDR2: SEHNR, FQNEAQ (reference sequence). The CDR3 is 13 residues long. Trimming removed 8 bases from V and 4 bases from J; junction bases left unmatched: 6. CDR3 bases: TGTGCCAGCGAAAAGACAGGGGTCACTGAAGCTTTCTTT. This sequence encodes CASEKTGVTEAFF.

The chain joins TRBV28 to TRBJ2-3; tentative D call: TRBD2 (6 bases). The CDR3 contains 14 residues. Germline CDR1 and CDR2: MDHEN and SYDVKM. Trimming took off 5 bases at V and 4 bases at J, with 13 bases between the two ends. The DNA of the CDR3 is TGTGCCAGCAGTCCTCGGGGAGGCGCAGATACGCAGTATTTT. It specifies CASSPRGGADTQYF. The whole variable domain, filled in from reference TRBV28 and TRBJ2-3, reads DVKVTQSSRYLVKRTGEKVFLECVQDMDHENMFWYRQDPGLGLRLIYFSYDVKMKEKGDIPEGYSVSREKKERFSLILESASTNQTSMYLCASSPRGGADTQYFGPGTRLTVL.

The chain carries TRBV15 and TRBJ2-4; 7 bases are a match to TRBD1. CDR1 and CDR2 (germline): LNHNV, YYDKDF (reference sequence). The ends lost 1 base at V and 6 bases at J; junction bases unmatched: 15. The CDR3 totals 18 residues. CDR3 sequence reads: CATSRAHSDRVLGNIQYF. CDR3 sequence (DNA): TGTGCCACCAGCAGAGCCCATAGTGACAGGGTTTTAGGAAACATTCAGTACTTC.

V gene TRBV28 combines with J gene TRBJ1-2; D gene ambiguous. Germline CDR1 MDHEN, CDR2 SYDVKM. The CDR3 has 15 amino acids. The V and J ends lost 3 bases and 4 bases respectively, with 15 bases between them. The CDR3 reads CASSFSAGGIYGYTF. CDR3 bases: TGTGCCAGCAGTTTCAGTGCGGGCGGGATCTATGGCTACACCTTC.

This clone showed up just a few times. The chain carries TRBV5-1 and TRBJ2-7; D unclear. V shed 1 base and J shed 1 base, with 9 bases lying between them. The germline CDR1 and CDR2 sequences are SGHRS and YFSETQ. The CDR3 totals 14 residues. DNA for the CDR3: TGCGCCAGCAGCTTGCTGGGCAGTTCCTACGAGCAGTACTTC. This translates into CASSLLGSSYEQYF.

The chain carries TRBV6-6 and TRBJ2-3; TRBD2 agrees at 11 bases. Germline V gives CDR1 MNHNY, CDR2 SVGAGI (reference sequence). The J segment lost 2 bases and the V segment lost 6 bases, leaving 4 bases of the junction unmatched. This CDR3 has 15 amino acids. CDR3 region: CASRGLAGPTDTQYF. Written as DNA, the CDR3 is TGTGCCAGCAGAGGACTAGCGGGCCCCACAGATACGCAGTATTTT.

This clone was detected once. The rearrangement joins TRBV10-2 to TRBJ2-3, with 9 bases aligning to TRBD1. The junction had 13 bases not matched to a gene; V was cut back by 4 bases and J by 5 bases. The CDR3 spans 17 residues. Germline V gene sequence: CDR1 WSHSY, CDR2 SAAADI. This chain's CDR3 is CASSGPRQGGAEDTQYF. The CDR3 coding sequence is TGCGCCAGCAGTGGGCCTCGACAGGGGGGTGCGGAAGATACGCAGTATTTT.

The V gene is TRBV7-2, the J gene TRBJ2-3, with D tentatively TRBD2 (6 bases). CDR3 length: 14 amino acids. Germline V CDR1 and CDR2: SGHTA, FQGNSA. Trimming removed 2 bases at V and 6 bases at J, with 12 bases between. CDR3 sequence reads: CASSLRDFVDTQYF. CDR3 sequence (DNA): TGTGCCAGCAGCTTACGGGACTTTGTTGATACGCAGTATTTT.

The chain employs TRBV15 and TRBJ2-2, with 9 bases aligning to TRBD1. The junction had 3 bases not matched to a gene; V was cut back by 1 base and J by 3 bases. CDR3 length: 16 residues. Germline V lookup: CDR1 LNHNV, CDR2 YYDKDF (reference sequence). The chain's CDR3 is CATSRGTGGDTGELFF. The CDR3, as DNA: TGTGCCACCAGCAGAGGCACAGGGGGCGACACCGGGGAGCTGTTTTTT. Based on the CDR3 plus reference TRBV15 and TRBJ2-2, the full variable domain is DAMVIQNPRYQVTQFGKPVTLSCSQTLNHNVMYWYQQKSSQAPKLLFHYYDKDFNNEADTPDNFQSRRPNTSFCFLDIRSPGLGDTAMYLCATSRGTGGDTGELFFGEGSRLTVL.

About this clone: An end of the junction does not agree with germline; a read error may underlie this. The gene calls are TRBV9 and TRBJ1-2; 9 bases align to TRBD1. This CDR3 is 14 amino acids long. The germline CDR1 and CDR2 sequences are SGDLS and YYNGEE. DNA for the CDR3: TGTGCCAGCAGCGTGGGAACGGGACAGGGTTTTTTGTCCTTC. This translates into CASSVGTGQGFLSF.

The chain carries TRBV6-5 and TRBJ2-3; D remains ambiguous. The CDR3 loop spans 13 amino acids. Trimming shortened V by 6 bases and J by 1 base, and 8 bases separated the two germline ends. CDR1 is MNHEY and CDR2 is SVGAGI in the germline V gene. CDR3 loop: CASSLRGTDTQYF. The CDR3 DNA follows: TGTGCCAGCAGCCTCCGGGGCACAGATACGCAGTATTTT.

The chain links TRBV2 to TRBJ1-4, with 7 bases that match TRBD1. J was trimmed by 7 bases and V by 6 bases; bases with no gene match: 11. In germline, CDR1 is SNHLY, CDR2 FYNNEI. The CDR3 is 15 amino acids. The CDR3 sequence: CASSLTGMVGEKLFF. CDR3 bases: TGTGCCAGCAGCCTGACAGGGATGGTTGGTGAAAAACTGTTTTTT.

This rearrangement joins TRBV19 to TRBJ1-5; 12 nucleotides match TRBD1. Germline assignment: CDR1 LNHDA and CDR2 SQIVND (reference sequence). CDR3 size: 20 residues. V gave up 4 bases and J gave up 0 bases; unmatched junction bases: 13. CDR3 residues: CASSTTRGTGGFLSNQPQHF. CDR3 DNA sequence: TGTGCCAGTAGTACAACGAGGGGGACAGGGGGCTTTCTTAGCAATCAGCCCCAGCATTTT.

V gene TRBV4-1 combines with J gene TRBJ2-1, with 7 bases identical to TRBD2. The CDR3 covers 14 residues. The germline V gene encodes CDR1 MGHRA and CDR2 YSYEKL. V gave up 4 bases and J gave up 4 bases; unmatched junction bases: 4. CDR3 nucleotide sequence: TGCGCCAGCAGCCCCCGGGACTATTACAATGAGCAGTTCTTC. Encoded protein: CASSPRDYYNEQFF.

V gene TRBV11-2 combines with J gene TRBJ2-2; D is unresolved. There are 14 residues in the CDR3. V was trimmed by 2 bases and J by 2 bases, leaving 6 bases between them. CDR1 and CDR2 (germline): SGHAT, FQNNGV. The CDR3 coding sequence is TGTGCCAGCAGCTTATTGCGAAACACCGGGGAGCTGTTTTTT. It is translated as CASSLLRNTGELFF.